This T cell receptor beta chain was profiled in a study of OX40 agonist ivuxolimab in advanced cancers. Study-wide results and limits: In the 0.1-3.0 mg/kg groups, partial responders showed among the lowest expansion. CD8+ T cells averaged more expanded clones than CD4+.

Here immunoSEQ multiplex PCR was the method, and the copy in TCRdb shows in-frame clones only, minus some. This table holds 65,000 to 95,000 clones, around 82% found once. With respect to this clone: Antigen: not known.

The CDR3 loop spans 17 amino acids. Germline CDR1 and CDR2: SGHNT and YENEEA. The ends lost 5 bases at V and 4 bases at J; junction bases unmatched: 10. V usage is TRBV11-3 and J usage is TRBJ2-1; 11 bases fit TRBD2. The sequence was collected from an adult with an advanced solid tumor such as melanoma, head and neck, liver or kidney cancer. Sequencing was performed on CD4+ or CD8+ T cells sorted from blood, taken in a trial of the OX40 agonist ivuxolimab. The CDR3 spells CASSPSGGLAVYNEQFF. DNA for the CDR3: TGTGCCAGCAGCCCTAGTGGGGGACTAGCGGTTTACAATGAGCAGTTCTTC.